These 7 T cell receptor beta chains were all obtained from the same sample, sequenced in a study of radiotherapy plus CTLA-4 blockade in lung cancer. Clones were read by immunoSEQ multiplex PCR, and TCRdb kept only the in-frame ones, dropping some. In the table there are about 98,000 clones, approximately 85% of which are singletons. Sample: peripheral blood, taken from a patient treated with radiotherapy plus ipilimumab. The receptors were sampled from a human donor with non-small cell lung cancer who had a partial response to radiotherapy plus ipilimumab.

The chain employs TRBV18 and TRBJ1-2, with TRBD1 as a possible D gene (6 bases). The CDR3 length is 13 residues. CDR1 and CDR2 (germline): KGHSH, LQKENI. V shed 3 bases and J shed 3 bases, with 8 bases lying between them. The CDR3 bases are TGTGCCAGCTCACCCCGACAGGACTATGGCTACACCTTC. Encoded protein: CASSPRQDYGYTF.

This clone appeared a few times. The chain couples TRBV5-6 to TRBJ2-1; 9 bases map to TRBD2. Germline V gene lookup returns CDR1 SGHDT and CDR2 YYEEEE. J lost 8 bases, V lost 4 bases, and 10 bases had no gene match. The CDR3 sequence is 15 residues long. DNA for the CDR3: TGTGCCAGCAGCGGTGAGGCGGGAGGGCCCCATGAGCAGTTCTTC. As protein: CASSGEAGGPHEQFF.

This clone was found a few times. This sequence joins TRBV28 and TRBJ1-1; tentatively, D is TRBD1 (6 bases). This CDR3 is built from 16 residues. Germline CDR1 MDHEN, CDR2 SYDVKM. The ends were cut back, 3 bases at V and 5 bases at J, with 19 bases in the middle. This CDR3 is CASSFLLGGAKTEAFF. In DNA form, the CDR3 reads TGTGCCAGCAGTTTTTTATTAGGGGGGGCTAAAACTGAAGCTTTCTTT.

The chain joins TRBV7-2 to TRBJ2-1; D possibly corresponds to TRBD2 (6 bases). V shed 5 bases and J shed 15 bases, with 26 bases lying between them. The germline V gene has CDR1 SGHTA and CDR2 FQGNSA. The CDR3 loop spans 15 amino acids. The CDR3 region has the DNA TGTGCCAGCAGCAAGCCCGGGGGAGAACCTTTAAGGGGGTTCTTC. Translating it yields CASSKPGGEPLRGFF.

This clone was detected only a few times. The J gene is TRBJ1-5, the V gene TRBV18; D is undetermined. From germline, CDR1 is KGHSH and CDR2 LQKENI. Trimming cost V 2 bases and J 9 bases, with 8 bases left between them. This CDR3 is 12 amino acids long. In nucleotides, the CDR3 is TGTGCCAGCTCACCAGGGGAGGGGCCCCAGCATTTT. Encoded protein: CASSPGEGPQHF.

The J gene is TRBJ1-5, the V gene TRBV28; the match to TRBD1 covers 7 bases. The CDR3 is 17 amino acids. The V gene end was trimmed by 5 bases and the J gene end by 4 bases; junction bases not matched to a gene: 14. Germline V gene sequence: CDR1 MDHEN, CDR2 SYDVKM. The CDR3: CASSASTGMGGNQPQHF. Here the CDR3 DNA reads TGTGCCAGCAGTGCTTCGACAGGGATGGGCGGAAATCAGCCCCAGCATTTT.

This clone was observed once. The CDR3 protein is CASTRGTEGYTF. CDR3 DNA sequence: TGTGCCAGCACTCGGGGTACGGAGGGCTACACCTTC. This rearrangement joins TRBV28 to TRBJ1-2, with D hard to call. In germline, CDR1 is MDHEN, CDR2 SYDVKM. This CDR3 has 12 amino acids. With 7 bases removed from V and 8 bases from J, the gap between germline ends came to 14 bases.